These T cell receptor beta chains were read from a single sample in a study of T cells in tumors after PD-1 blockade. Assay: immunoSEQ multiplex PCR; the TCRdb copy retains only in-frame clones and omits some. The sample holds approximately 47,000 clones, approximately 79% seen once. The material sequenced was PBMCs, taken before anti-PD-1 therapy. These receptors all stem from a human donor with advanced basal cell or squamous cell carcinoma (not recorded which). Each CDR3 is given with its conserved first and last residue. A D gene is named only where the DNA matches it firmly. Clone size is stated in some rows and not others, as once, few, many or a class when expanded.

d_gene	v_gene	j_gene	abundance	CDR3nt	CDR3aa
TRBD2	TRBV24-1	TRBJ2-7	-	TGTGCCACCAGTGACCACGCCGGGGGGTCCTACGAGCAGTACTTC	CATSDHAGGSYEQYF
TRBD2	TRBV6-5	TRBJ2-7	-	TGTGCCAGCAGTTCTAGCTCCGGGACTAGCTTCCTCGAGCAGTACTTC	CASSSSSGTSFLEQYF
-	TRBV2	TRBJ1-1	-	TGTGCCAGCAGTGGACAGGTTCAGAACACTGAAGCTTTCTTT	CASSGQVQNTEAFF
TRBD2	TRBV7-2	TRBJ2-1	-	TGTGCCAGCAGCTTTAGGCTAGCGGGGAGCTACAATGAGCAGTTCTTC	CASSFRLAGSYNEQFF
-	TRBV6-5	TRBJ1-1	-	TGTGCCAGCAGAAAACGGAGTATGAACACTGAAGCTTTCTTT	CASRKRSMNTEAFF
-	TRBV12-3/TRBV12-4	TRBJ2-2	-	TGTGCCAGCAATGTCTCCCCCGGGGAGCTGTTTTTT	CASNVSPGELFF
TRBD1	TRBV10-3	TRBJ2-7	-	TGTGCCATCAGTCGGGACAGCGTCTACGAGCAGTACTTC	CAISRDSVYEQYF
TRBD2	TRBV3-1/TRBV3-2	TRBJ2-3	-	TGTGCCAGCAGCAGCCGGGGTGCGGGGGGGCAGGATACGCAGTATTTT	CASSSRGAGGQDTQYF
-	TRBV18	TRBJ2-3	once	TGTGCCAGCTCACCACCGACAGATACGCAGTATTTT	CASSPPTDTQYF
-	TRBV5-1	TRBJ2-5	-	TGCGCCAGCAGCTTGGAAGAGACCCAGTACTTC	CASSLEETQYF
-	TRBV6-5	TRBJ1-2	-	TGTGCCAGCCCCAAAGCGGGGGAGTATGGCTACACCTTC	CASPKAGEYGYTF
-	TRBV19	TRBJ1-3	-	TGTGCCAGTAGTACGGGGGTTTCTGGAAACACCATATATTTT	CASSTGVSGNTIYF
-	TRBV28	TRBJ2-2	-	TGTGCCAGCAGTCAGACACGCACCGGGGAGCTGTTTTTT	CASSQTRTGELFF
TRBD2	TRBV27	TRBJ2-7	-	TGTGCCAGCAGTTTGATGAGACCGGGACTAGCGCACGAGCAGTACTTC	CASSLMRPGLAHEQYF
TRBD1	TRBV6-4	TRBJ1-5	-	TGTGCCAGCAGTGGTGAGGCAGGGGGACAGCCCCAGCATTTT	CASSGEAGGQPQHF
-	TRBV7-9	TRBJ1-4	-	TGTGCCAGCAGCCCCAAAGGCGAGAGTGAAAAACTGTTTTTT	CASSPKGESEKLFF
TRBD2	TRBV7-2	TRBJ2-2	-	TGTGCCAGCAGCTTTAGCGGGAGGACCGGGGAGCTGTTTTTT	CASSFSGRTGELFF
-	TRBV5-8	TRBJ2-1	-	TGTGCCAGCAGCTTGGCCTACGCCCCCTACAATGAGCAGTTCTTC	CASSLAYAPYNEQFF
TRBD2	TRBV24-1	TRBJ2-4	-	TGTGCCTCGCCGATCGGGGGGAGTGCCAAAAACATTCAGTACTTC	CASPIGGSAKNIQYF
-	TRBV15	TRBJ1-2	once	TGTGCCACCCGAAGGAGGTCACAGGTAGGCGGCTACACCTTC	CATRRRSQVGGYTF
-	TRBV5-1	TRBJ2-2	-	TGCGCCAGCAGCCTCTGGGTGATGGGGCCCGCGAACACCGGGGAGCTGTTTTTT	CASSLWVMGPANTGELFF
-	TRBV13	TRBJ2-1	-	TGTGCCAGCAGCTTTGGGGGCGTAAGCAATGAGCAGTTCTTC	CASSFGGVSNEQFF
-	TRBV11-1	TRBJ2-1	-	TGTGCCAGCAGCCCGGGGCGGTACAATGAGCAGTTCTTC	CASSPGRYNEQFF
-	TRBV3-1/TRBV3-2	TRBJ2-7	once	TGTGCCAGCAGCCTAAGGATTGGATCCTACGAGCAGTACTTC	CASSLRIGSYEQYF
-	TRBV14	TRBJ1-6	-	TGTGCCAGCAGCCAAGGAGGATCCAATAATTCACCCCTCCACTTT	CASSQGGSNNSPLHF
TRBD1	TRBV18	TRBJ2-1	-	TGTGCCAGCTCGCCGGGACAGAAGGACAATGAGCAGTTCTTC	CASSPGQKDNEQFF